Below, one T cell receptor (beta chain) is given with its context. The sample belongs to a study of blood T cell repertoires in COVID-19. The table came from immunoSEQ multiplex PCR; TCRdb's copy has only in-frame clones and leaves some out. The table shows under 400,000 clones, with roughly 89% occurring only once. The receptor was isolated from a woman in her sixties with COVID-19, enrolled during active disease. Sequencing was carried out using peripheral blood.

CDR3 sequence: CAISAGTGKNEQFF. Written as DNA, the CDR3 is TGTGCCATCAGTGCCGGGACAGGGAAGAATGAGCAGTTCTTC. J is TRBJ2-1 and V is TRBV10-3; 9 nucleotides align to TRBD1. Germline loops: CDR1 ENHRY, CDR2 SYGVKD. The CDR3 sequence is 14 residues long. The ends lost 4 bases at V and 7 bases at J; junction bases unmatched: 5.